Shown below are 5 T cell receptor beta chains from a single sample sequenced in a study of PD-1 blockade in classical Hodgkin lymphoma. Only in-frame clones appear in the TCRdb table, and some are missing; sequencing was by immunoSEQ multiplex PCR. The table includes roughly 46,000 clones, 65% to 80% detected once. Noted time point: cycle 4 day 1 (C4D1), after about 6 weeks of nivolumab. With no exception, relapse followed autologous stem cell transplantation in all patients, and brentuximab vedotin exposure varied. This specimen consisted of peripheral blood mononuclear cells (PBMCs), obtained before the fourth cycle of nivolumab. The source of these receptors is a human donor with classical Hodgkin lymphoma.

This chain connects TRBV27 to TRBJ1-2; possibly TRBD1 for D (5 bases). This CDR3 is built from 13 residues. Germline CDR1 and CDR2: MNHEY and SMNVEV (reference sequence). V was pared by 5 bases and J by 6 bases, with 13 bases between. The CDR3 coding sequence is TGTGCCAGCAGTGCCAGGGTAGAGCATGGCTACACCTTC. Its translation is CASSARVEHGYTF.

This chain connects TRBV18 to TRBJ1-2; a weak D match, TRBD1 (5 bases). V shed 2 bases and J shed 8 bases, with 15 bases lying between them. The CDR3 covers 14 residues. The germline V gene has CDR1 KGHSH and CDR2 LQKENI. The DNA for the CDR3 is TGTGCCAGCTCACCATTAGGTTGGCAGGGCGGCTACACCTTC. It is translated as CASSPLGWQGGYTF.

In its sample, this clone was seen a few times. The chain combines TRBV11-3 with TRBJ2-3; 7 bases line up with TRBD2. From germline, CDR1 is SGHNT and CDR2 YENEEA. The CDR3 runs to 14 residues. V lost 5 bases to trimming and J lost 2 bases; unmatched junction nucleotides: 4. In nucleotides, the CDR3 is TGTGCCAGCAGCCACCGGGACTACACAGATACGCAGTATTTT. Translating it yields CASSHRDYTDTQYF.

This clone was seen once. The V gene is TRBV2, the J gene TRBJ2-1; 8 bases match TRBD1. The CDR3 contains 14 residues. Germline V CDR1 and CDR2: SNHLY, FYNNEI. V lost 4 bases and J lost 9; bases outside the gene matches: 8. The CDR3 sequence is CASSGTGITGEQFF. The DNA for the CDR3 is TGTGCCAGCAGTGGGACAGGGATTACTGGTGAGCAGTTCTTC.

In this sample, this clone turned up a few times. The CDR3 is CASSFGSGQETQYF. DNA of the CDR3: TGTGCCAGCAGCTTCGGCAGCGGTCAAGAGACCCAGTACTTC. The V call is TRBV7-2, the J call TRBJ2-5; possibly TRBD2 for D (5 bases). V was trimmed by 3 bases and J by 2 bases, leaving 10 bases between them. CDR3 length: 14 amino acids. Germline V lookup: CDR1 SGHTA, CDR2 FQGNSA.